This T cell receptor beta chain was identified in a study of HIV-infected children after antiretroviral therapy interruption (dated by TCRdb to the late 2010s). A note on the overall study: The study included eight children, four on planned treatment interruption and four on continuous treatment, and all eight had a CD4+ count above 500 and a viral load below 50 copies/ml. Recorded exposure to EBV and CMV was present in most of the participating children. Median age was approximately 9.5 years in the interruption group and approximately 8 years in the continuous treatment group. Alongside thymic output measurements, TCR repertoires of children on planned treatment interruption were compared with TCR repertoires of children on continuous antiretroviral treatment. For the continuous-treatment arm, samples from the corresponding weeks 0, 48 and 150 were analyzed. Interruption-arm samples came from week 0, week 12, end of interruption (week 24 or 48), and about 3 years after study end.

This clonotype was seen ten or more times. Its binding antigen is unknown. Per-nucleotide qualities are absent, and no much larger clonotype sits a single base away. Cut back by 0 bases and 0 bases, the V and J ends lie 11 bases apart. CDR1 MNHEY and CDR2 SVGAGI are derived from the germline V gene. The CDR3 holds 17 amino acids from the cysteine to the phenylalanine. Only CDR3 DNA remains: 51 bases, in frame from the first base. Library prep was done by 3' RACE. TCR libraries were constructed from RNA with a 3' RACE protocol that used unique molecular identifiers to correct for PCR amplification bias. As many as 12 amplicon libraries were pooled and then sequenced on an Illumina MiSeq using v2 2x250 paired-end chemistry. Concerning the study's data processing: Reads were processed with Decombinator to assign V and J genes and CDR3, with barcode-based error and PCR bias correction. Repertoires were subsampled to equal depth before Gini coefficient calculation using the R ineq package. Three approaches were used to assess CDR3 similarity: GLIPH, Hamming distance and a shared triplet metric. TCRdb reworked the public reads: Q25 trimming with fastp, MiXCR clone assembly, productive beta chains retained. When rows share a CDR3 protein, they turn into one entry using the most common DNA and genes. TCRdb, not the authors, supplied the V and J calls. The sample has about 83,000 distinct CDR3 sequences on record, around 6.9% of them singletons. Roughly 1.1% of the sample belongs to the ten largest clones.

Points the paper makes about the study in general: In naive CD4+ repertoires of PTI patients, reduced CDR3 sharing between time points was observed after interruption began, whereas many sequences were found to be shared between end of interruption and 3 years later. An increase in the naive CD4+ Gini coefficient was observed by the end of treatment interruption, suggesting clonal expansion, and a return to baseline was observed by 3 years. The small number of patients is a limitation of the study, so the data should be interpreted with caution. Minor non-naive CD45RA+ populations, such as EMRA or stem memory cells, might be present among the sorted CD45RA+ naive cells.

Explained via the paper, the treatment or condition label denotes: PENTA 11 planned treatment interruption arm or continuous ART arm. The participants were children from the United Kingdom between 2 and 15 years old who had been on ART with at least three drugs for 24 weeks or longer. Cryopreserved PBMCs containing at least 5 million viable cells were required, and four candidate patients were excluded because of low viable PBMC yield. Naive CD4+ CD45RA+ CD45RO- T cells were FACS-sorted from thawed PBMCs on a FACSAria III cell sorter. After sorting, the cells were fixed and RNA was extracted first with the RNeasy FFPE kit and then with the RNeasy Micro kit.

The source material was CD45RA+ CD4+ T cells from PBMCs, pooled from several time points, sampled from a donor given antiretroviral therapy, either interrupted or continuous. The sample's cell subset or site, from its label and the paper: naive CD4+ CD45RA+ CD45RO- T cells. This TCR came from a pool of human donors with HIV. Here the chain combines TRBV6-5 and TRBJ1-4, and TRBD1 may be the D gene, going by 6 matching bases. The CDR3 reads as follows: CASSYSWGPTTNEKLFF. In nucleotide form, the sequence is TGTGCCAGCAGTTACTCTTGGGGGCCAACAACTAATGAAAAACTGTTTTTT.